These 5 T cell receptor beta chains share one sample of origin, sequenced in a study of blood T cell repertoires in COVID-19. The method was immunoSEQ multiplex PCR; TCRdb's version includes in-frame clones alone and lacks a portion of them. This table has 250,000 or so clones, approximately 81% appearing once. Material for sequencing was peripheral blood. These receptors all stem from a man in his fifties or sixties with acute or convalescent COVID-19.

This chain connects TRBV7-9 to TRBJ2-7; 10 nucleotides match TRBD2. The germline V gene encodes CDR1 SEHNR and CDR2 FQNEAQ (reference sequence). This CDR3 region has 16 residues. The junction had 17 bases not matched to a gene; V was cut back by 3 bases and J by 12 bases. In DNA, the CDR3 is TGTGCCAGCAGCTTTGACGGGGACCCCGGGACTAGCGTTCGGTACTTC. This sequence encodes CASSFDGDPGTSVRYF.

The rearrangement links TRBV5-1 to TRBJ2-3; possibly TRBD2 for D (6 bases). V was cut by 5 bases and J by 6 bases, with 22 bases left in between. CDR1 is SGHRS and CDR2 is YFSETQ in the germline V gene. This CDR3 is built from 16 residues. The CDR3 sequence is CASSPYLASGVDTQYF. In nucleotides, the CDR3 is TGCGCCAGCAGTCCCTACCTAGCATCGGGGGTTGATACGCAGTATTTT. Full variable domain (outside the CDR3, taken from reference TRBV5-1 and TRBJ2-3): KAGVTQTPRYLIKTRGQQVTLSCSPISGHRSVSWYQQTPGQGLQFLFEYFSETQRNKGNFPGRFSGRQFSNSRSEMNVSTLELGDSALYLCASSPYLASGVDTQYFGPGTRLTVL.

The chain carries TRBV11-2 and TRBJ1-1; D remains unclear. The CDR3 is 15 amino acids. The V and J ends lost 5 bases and 1 base respectively, with 14 bases between them. Germline CDR1 SGHAT, CDR2 FQNNGV. CDR3 amino acids: CASSPLRGENTEAFF. CDR3 in DNA: TGTGCCAGCAGCCCTCTGAGAGGAGAGAACACTGAAGCTTTCTTT.

DNA for the CDR3: TGTGCCAGCAGTTACTCCGCGGGGGTGCGAGGCTACACCTTC. Its translation: CASSYSAGVRGYTF. The chain couples TRBV6-5 to TRBJ1-2; D possibly corresponds to TRBD1 (5 bases). Germline V lookup: CDR1 MNHEY, CDR2 SVGAGI. The CDR3 is made up of 14 amino acids. The ends were cut back, 0 bases at V and 8 bases at J, with 13 bases in the middle.

This clone appeared a few times. The rearrangement joins TRBV2 to TRBJ1-5; 9 positions agree with TRBD1. Losses at the gene ends were 7 bases for V and 4 bases for J; bases not matched to a gene: 5. The length of the CDR3 is 14 residues. Germline-derived CDR1 and CDR2 are SNHLY and FYNNEI. The CDR3 region is CASNGQGMNQPQHF. The CDR3 DNA follows: TGTGCCAGCAATGGACAGGGGATGAATCAGCCCCAGCATTTT.